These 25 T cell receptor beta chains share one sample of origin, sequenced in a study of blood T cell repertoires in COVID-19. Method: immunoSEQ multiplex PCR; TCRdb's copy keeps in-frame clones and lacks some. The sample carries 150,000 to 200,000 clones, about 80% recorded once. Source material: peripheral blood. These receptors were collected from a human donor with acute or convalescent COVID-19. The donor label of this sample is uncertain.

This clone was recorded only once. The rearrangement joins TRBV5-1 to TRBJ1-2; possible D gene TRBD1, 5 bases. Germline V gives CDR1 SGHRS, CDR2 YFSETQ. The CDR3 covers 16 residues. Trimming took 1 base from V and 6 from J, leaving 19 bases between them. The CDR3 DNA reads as TGCGCCAGCAGCTTGACCCTCGGGGGGGAGTCGGATGGCTACACCTTC. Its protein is CASSLTLGGESDGYTF.

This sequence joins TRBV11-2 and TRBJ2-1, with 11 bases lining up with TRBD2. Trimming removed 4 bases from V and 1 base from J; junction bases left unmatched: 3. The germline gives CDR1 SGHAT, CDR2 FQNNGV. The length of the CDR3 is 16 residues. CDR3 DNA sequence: TGTGCCAGCAGCTCCTCTAGCGGGGGGTCCTACAATGAGCAGTTCTTC. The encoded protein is CASSSSSGGSYNEQFF.

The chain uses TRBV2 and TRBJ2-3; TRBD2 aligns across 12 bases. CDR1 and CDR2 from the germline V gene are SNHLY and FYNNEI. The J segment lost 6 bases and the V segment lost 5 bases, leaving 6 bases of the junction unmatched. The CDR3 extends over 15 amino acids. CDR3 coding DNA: TGTGCCAGCAGTTCTAGCGGGGGGGGCCAGGATACGCAGTATTTT. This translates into CASSSSGGGQDTQYF.

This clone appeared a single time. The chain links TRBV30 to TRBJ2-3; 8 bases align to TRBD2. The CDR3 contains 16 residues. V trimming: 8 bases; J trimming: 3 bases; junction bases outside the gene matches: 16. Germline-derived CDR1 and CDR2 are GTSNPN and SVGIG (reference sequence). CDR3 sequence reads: CARAGGGSVFTDTQYF. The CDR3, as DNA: TGTGCCCGGGCGGGGGGCGGGAGCGTTTTTACAGATACGCAGTATTTT.

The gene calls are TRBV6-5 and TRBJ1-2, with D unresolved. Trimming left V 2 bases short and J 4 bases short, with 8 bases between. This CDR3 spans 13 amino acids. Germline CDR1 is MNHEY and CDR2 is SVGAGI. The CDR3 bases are TGTGCCAGCAGTTACGCCGGGGTCTATGGCTACACCTTC. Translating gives CASSYAGVYGYTF.

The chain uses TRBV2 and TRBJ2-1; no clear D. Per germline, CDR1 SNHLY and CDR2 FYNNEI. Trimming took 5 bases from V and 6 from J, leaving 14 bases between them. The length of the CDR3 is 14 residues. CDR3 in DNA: TGTGCCAGCAGTCTCGAGACTCCCCTCAATGAGCAGTTCTTC. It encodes CASSLETPLNEQFF.

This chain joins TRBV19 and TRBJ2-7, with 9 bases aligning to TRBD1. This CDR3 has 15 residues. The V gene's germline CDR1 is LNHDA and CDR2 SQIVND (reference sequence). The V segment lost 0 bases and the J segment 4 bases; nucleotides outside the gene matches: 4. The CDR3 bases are TGTGCCAGTAGTATAGATCACAGGGGGCCATACGAGCAGTACTTC. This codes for CASSIDHRGPYEQYF.

The CDR3 DNA is TGTGCCAGCAGCCCAAGCCCCGGACAGGGGGGTCAGCCCCAGCATTTT. It specifies CASSPSPGQGGQPQHF. This chain joins TRBV7-9 and TRBJ1-5; 10 bases map to TRBD1. The junction had 10 bases not matched to a gene; V was cut back by 5 bases and J by 6 bases. The CDR3 is made up of 16 amino acids. Per the germline V gene, CDR1 is SEHNR and CDR2 is FQNEAQ (reference sequence).

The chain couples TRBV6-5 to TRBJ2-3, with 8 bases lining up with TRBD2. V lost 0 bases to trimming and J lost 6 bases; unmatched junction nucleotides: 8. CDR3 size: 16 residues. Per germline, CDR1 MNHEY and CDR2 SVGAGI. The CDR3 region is CASSYSSVAGRDTQYF. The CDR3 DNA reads TGTGCCAGCAGTTACTCGTCCGTAGCGGGAAGGGATACGCAGTATTTT.

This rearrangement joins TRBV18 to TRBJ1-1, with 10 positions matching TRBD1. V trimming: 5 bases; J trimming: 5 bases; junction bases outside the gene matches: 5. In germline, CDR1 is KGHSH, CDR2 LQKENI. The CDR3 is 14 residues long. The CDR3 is CASSTTGGETEAFF. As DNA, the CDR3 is TGTGCCAGCTCAACGACAGGGGGCGAGACTGAAGCTTTCTTT. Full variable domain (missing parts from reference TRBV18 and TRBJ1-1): NAGVMQNPRHLVRRRGQEARLRCSPMKGHSHVYWYRQLPEEGLKFMVYLQKENIIDESGMPKERFSAEFPKEGPSILRIQQVVRGDSAAYFCASSTTGGETEAFFGQGTRLTVV.

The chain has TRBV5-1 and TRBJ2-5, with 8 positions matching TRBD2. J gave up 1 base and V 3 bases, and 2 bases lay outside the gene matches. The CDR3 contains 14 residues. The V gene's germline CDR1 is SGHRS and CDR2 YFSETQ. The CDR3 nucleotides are TGCGCCAGCAGCTCTACTAGCGGCCAAGAGACCCAGTACTTC. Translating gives CASSSTSGQETQYF.

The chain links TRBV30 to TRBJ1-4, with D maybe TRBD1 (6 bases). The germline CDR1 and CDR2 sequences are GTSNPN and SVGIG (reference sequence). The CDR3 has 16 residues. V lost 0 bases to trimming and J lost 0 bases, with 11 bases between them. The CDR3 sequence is CAWSVVRGATNEKLFF. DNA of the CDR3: TGTGCCTGGAGTGTCGTCAGGGGTGCAACTAATGAAAAACTGTTTTTT. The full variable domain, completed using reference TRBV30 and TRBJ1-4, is SQTIHQWPATLVQPVGSPLSLECTVEGTSNPNLYWYRQAAGRGLQLLFYSVGIGQISSEVPQNLSASRPQDRQFILSSKKLLLSDSGFYLCAWSVVRGATNEKLFFGSGTQLSVL.

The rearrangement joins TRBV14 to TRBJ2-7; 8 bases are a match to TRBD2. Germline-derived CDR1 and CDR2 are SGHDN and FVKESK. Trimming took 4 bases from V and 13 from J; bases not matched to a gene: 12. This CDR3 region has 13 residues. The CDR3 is CASSPARSGSRYF. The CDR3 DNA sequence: TGTGCCAGCAGCCCTGCCCGAAGCGGGAGTCGATACTTC.

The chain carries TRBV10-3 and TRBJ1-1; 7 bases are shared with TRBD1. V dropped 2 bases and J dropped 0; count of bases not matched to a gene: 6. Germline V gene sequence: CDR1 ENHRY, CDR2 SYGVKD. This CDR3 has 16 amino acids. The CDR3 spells CAISEERDRLNTEAFF. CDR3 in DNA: TGTGCCATCAGTGAGGAGAGGGACAGATTGAACACTGAAGCTTTCTTT.

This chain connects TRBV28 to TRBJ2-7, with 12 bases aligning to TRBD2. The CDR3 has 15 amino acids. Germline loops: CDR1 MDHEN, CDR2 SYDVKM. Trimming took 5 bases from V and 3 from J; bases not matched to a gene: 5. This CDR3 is CASSPGLAGDYEQYF. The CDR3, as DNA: TGTGCCAGCAGTCCGGGACTAGCGGGTGACTACGAGCAGTACTTC.

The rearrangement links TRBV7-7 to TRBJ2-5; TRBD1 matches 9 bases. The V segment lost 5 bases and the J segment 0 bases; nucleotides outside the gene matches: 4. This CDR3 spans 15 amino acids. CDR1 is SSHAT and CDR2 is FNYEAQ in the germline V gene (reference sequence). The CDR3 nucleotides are TGTGCCAGCAGCCTAGGGACAGGGAACCAAGAGACCCAGTACTTC. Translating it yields CASSLGTGNQETQYF. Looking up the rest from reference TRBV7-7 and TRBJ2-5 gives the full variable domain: GAGVSQSPRYKVTKRGQDVTLRCDPISSHATLYWYQQALGQGPEFLTYFNYEAQPDKSGLPSDRFSAERPEGSISTLTIQRTEQRDSAMYRCASSLGTGNQETQYFGPGTRLLVL.

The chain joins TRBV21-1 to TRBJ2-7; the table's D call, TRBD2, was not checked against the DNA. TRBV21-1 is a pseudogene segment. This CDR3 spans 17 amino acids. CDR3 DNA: TGTGCCAGCAGCAAAGCGGGTAGCGGGACCCCGGGGGACGAGCAGTACTTC. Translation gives CASSKAGSGTPGDEQYF.

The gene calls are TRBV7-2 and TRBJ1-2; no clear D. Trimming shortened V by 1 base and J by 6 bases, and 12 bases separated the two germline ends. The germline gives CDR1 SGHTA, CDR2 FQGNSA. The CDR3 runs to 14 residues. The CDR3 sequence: CASSLVGGLDGYTF. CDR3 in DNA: TGTGCCAGCAGCTTAGTGGGAGGACTTGATGGCTACACCTTC.

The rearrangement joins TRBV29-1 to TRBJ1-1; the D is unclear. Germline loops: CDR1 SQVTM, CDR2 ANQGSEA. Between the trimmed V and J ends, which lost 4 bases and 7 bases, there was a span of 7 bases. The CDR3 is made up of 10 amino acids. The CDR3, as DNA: TGCAGCGTTGTGCGCGGTGAAGCTTTCTTT. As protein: CSVVRGEAFF. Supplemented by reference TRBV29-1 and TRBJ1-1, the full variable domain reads SAVISQKPSRDICQRGTSLTIQCQVDSQVTMMFWYRQQPGQSLTLIATANQGSEATYESGFVIDKFPISRPNLTFSTLTVSNMSPEDSSIYLCSVVRGEAFFGQGTRLTVV.

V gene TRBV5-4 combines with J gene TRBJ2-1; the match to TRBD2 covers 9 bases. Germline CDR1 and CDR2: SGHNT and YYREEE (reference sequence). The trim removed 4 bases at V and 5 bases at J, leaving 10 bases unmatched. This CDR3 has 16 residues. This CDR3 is CASSRTSGPGDNEQFF. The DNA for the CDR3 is TGTGCCAGCAGCCGCACTAGCGGGCCTGGAGACAATGAGCAGTTCTTC.

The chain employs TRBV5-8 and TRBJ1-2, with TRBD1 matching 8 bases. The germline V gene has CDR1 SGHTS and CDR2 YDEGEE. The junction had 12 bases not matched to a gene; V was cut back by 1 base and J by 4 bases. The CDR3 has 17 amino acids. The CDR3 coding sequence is TGTGCCAGCAGCTTGACCATTGGGACAGGCCATACCTATGGCTACACCTTC. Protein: CASSLTIGTGHTYGYTF.

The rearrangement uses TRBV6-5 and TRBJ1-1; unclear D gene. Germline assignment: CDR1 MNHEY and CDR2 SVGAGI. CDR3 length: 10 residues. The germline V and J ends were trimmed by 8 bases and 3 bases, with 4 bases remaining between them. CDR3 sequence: CASGHTEAFF. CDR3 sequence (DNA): TGTGCCAGCGGCCACACTGAAGCTTTCTTT.

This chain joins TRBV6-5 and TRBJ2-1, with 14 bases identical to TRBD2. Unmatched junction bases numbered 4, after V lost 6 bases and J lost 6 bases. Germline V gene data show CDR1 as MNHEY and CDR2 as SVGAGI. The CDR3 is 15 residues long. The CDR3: CASSLTSGGANEQFF. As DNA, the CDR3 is TGTGCCAGCAGCCTGACTAGCGGGGGGGCCAATGAGCAGTTCTTC.

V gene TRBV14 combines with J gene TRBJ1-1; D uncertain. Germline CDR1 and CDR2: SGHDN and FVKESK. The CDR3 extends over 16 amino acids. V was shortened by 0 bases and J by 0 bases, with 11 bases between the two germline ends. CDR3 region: CASSQDLRLLNTEAFF. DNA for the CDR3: TGTGCCAGCAGCCAAGATCTCAGGCTTTTGAACACTGAAGCTTTCTTT.

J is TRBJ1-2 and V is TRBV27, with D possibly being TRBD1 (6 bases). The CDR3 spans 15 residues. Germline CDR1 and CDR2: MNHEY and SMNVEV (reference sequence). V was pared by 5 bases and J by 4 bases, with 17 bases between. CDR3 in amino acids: CASSILGTKTYGYTF. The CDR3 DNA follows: TGTGCCAGCAGTATCCTCGGGACAAAGACCTATGGCTACACCTTC.